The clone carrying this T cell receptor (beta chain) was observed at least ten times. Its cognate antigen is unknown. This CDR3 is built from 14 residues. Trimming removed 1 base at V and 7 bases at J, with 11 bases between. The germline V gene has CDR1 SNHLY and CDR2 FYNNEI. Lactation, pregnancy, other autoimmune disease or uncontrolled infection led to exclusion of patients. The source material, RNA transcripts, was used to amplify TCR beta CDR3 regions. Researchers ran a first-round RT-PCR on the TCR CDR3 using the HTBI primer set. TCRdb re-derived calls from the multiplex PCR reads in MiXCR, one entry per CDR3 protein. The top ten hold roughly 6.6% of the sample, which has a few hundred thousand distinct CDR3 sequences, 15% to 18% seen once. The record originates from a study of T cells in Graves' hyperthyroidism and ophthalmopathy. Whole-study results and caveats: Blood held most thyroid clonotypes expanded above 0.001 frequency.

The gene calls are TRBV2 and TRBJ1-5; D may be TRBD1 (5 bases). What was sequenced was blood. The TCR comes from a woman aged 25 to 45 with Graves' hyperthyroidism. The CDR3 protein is CASSEGSGYQPQHF. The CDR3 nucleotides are TGTGCCAGCAGTGAAGGATCAGGGTACCAGCCCCAGCATTTT.